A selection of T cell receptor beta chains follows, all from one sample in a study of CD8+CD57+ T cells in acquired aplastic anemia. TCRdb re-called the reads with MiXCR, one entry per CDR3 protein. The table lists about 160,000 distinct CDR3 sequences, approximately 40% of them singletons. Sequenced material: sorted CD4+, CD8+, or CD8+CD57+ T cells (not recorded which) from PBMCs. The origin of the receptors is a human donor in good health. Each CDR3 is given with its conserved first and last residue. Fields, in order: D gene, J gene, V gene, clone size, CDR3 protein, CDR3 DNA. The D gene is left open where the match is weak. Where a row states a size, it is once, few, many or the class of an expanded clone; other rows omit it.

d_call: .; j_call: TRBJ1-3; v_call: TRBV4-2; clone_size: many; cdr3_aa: CASSPDLLGSGNTIYF; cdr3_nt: TGTGCCAGCAGCCCCGACTTGCTCGGCTCTGGAAACACCATATATTTT
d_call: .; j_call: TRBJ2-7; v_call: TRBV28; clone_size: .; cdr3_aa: CACSPGTSTYEQYF; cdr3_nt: TGTGCCTGCAGCCCCGGGACGTCTACCTACGAGCAGTACTTC
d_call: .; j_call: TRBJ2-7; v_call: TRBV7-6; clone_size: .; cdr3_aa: CASSLEQLYEQYF; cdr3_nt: TGTGCCAGCAGCTTAGAACAGCTCTACGAGCAGTACTTC
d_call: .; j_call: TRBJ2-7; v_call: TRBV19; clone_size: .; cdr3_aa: CASMISVQVGYEQYF; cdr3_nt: TGTGCCAGCATGATTTCCGTCCAGGTGGGATACGAGCAGTACTTC
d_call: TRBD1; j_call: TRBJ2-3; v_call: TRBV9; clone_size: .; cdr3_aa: CASSVAGQGRRTDTQYF; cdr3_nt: TGTGCCAGCAGCGTAGCCGGACAGGGACGACGCACAGATACGCAGTATTTT
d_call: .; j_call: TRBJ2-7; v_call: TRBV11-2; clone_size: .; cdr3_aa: CASTPGRGYEQYF; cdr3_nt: TGTGCCAGCACCCCAGGCAGGGGATACGAGCAGTACTTC
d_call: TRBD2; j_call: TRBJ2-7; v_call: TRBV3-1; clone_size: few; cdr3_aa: CASSPRLAETYEQYF; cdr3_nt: TGTGCCAGCAGCCCCAGGCTAGCGGAAACCTACGAGCAGTACTTC
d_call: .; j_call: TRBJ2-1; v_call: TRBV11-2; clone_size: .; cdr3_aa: CASSLVAEVANEQFF; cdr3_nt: TGTGCCAGCAGCTTGGTGGCGGAGGTGGCCAATGAGCAGTTCTTC
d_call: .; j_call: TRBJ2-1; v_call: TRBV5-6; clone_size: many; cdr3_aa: CASRRREIYNEQFF; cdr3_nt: TGTGCCAGCAGGCGGAGGGAAATCTACAATGAGCAGTTCTTC
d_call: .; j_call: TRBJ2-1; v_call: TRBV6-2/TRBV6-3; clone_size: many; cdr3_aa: CASKDDYNEQFF; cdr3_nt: TGTGCCAGCAAGGACGACTACAATGAGCAGTTCTTC
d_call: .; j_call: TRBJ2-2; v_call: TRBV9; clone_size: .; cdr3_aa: CASSVPANTGELFF; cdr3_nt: TGTGCCAGCAGCGTACCCGCGAACACCGGGGAGCTGTTTTTT
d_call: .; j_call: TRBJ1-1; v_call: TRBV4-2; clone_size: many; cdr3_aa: CASSQDRAQGTEAFF; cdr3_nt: TGTGCCAGCAGCCAAGATAGGGCCCAAGGGACTGAAGCTTTCTTT
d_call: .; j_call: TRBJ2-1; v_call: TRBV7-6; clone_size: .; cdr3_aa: CASSLRPSDEQFF; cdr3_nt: TGTGCCAGCAGCTTACGCCCCTCGGATGAGCAGTTCTTC
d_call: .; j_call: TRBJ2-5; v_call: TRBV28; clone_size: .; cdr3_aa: CASSFTGSPETQYF; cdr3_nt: TGTGCCAGCAGTTTTACAGGGTCCCCGGAGACCCAGTACTTC
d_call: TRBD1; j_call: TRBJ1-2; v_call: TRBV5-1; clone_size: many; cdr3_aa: CASSLGGTELQHYGYTF; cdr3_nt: TGCGCCAGCAGCTTGGGTGGGACAGAGCTGCAACACTATGGCTACACCTTC
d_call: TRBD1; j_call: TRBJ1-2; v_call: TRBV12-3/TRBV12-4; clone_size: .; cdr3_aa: CASSLLVGTGWNGYTF; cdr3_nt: TGTGCCAGCAGCCTCCTTGTCGGGACAGGGTGGAATGGCTACACCTTC
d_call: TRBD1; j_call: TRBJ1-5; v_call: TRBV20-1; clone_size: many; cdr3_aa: CSARDPYSRAGGESQPQHF; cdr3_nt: TGCAGTGCTAGAGATCCGTATTCGCGGGCAGGGGGCGAGAGTCAGCCCCAGCATTTT
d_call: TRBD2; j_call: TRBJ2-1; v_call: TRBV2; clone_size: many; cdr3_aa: CASGVYNEQFF; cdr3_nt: TGTGCAAGCGGGGTCTACAATGAGCAGTTCTTC